This T cell receptor (beta chain) emerged from a study of T-cell reconstitution after alpha-beta-depleted transplantation in children. Researchers prepared the TCRbeta library using unique molecular identifiers, the study reports. TCRdb re-called the PCR reads with MiXCR, one entry per CDR3 protein. The sample has roughly 500,000 distinct CDR3 sequences, approximately 29% seen once. CDR1 LNHNV and CDR2 YYDKDF come from the germline V gene (reference sequence). CDR3 length equals 16 residues. Trimming removed 2 bases at V and 3 bases at J, with 16 bases between. The chain recombines TRBV15 with TRBJ2-5; D is possibly TRBD1 or TRBD2 (5 bases each). This sequence was found in a human donor who donated a stem cell graft to a child with aplastic anemia. Sample: PBMCs from the stem cell graft donor, taken from the stem cell graft. CDR3 in amino acids: CATSRPNGARKETQYF. The CDR3 nucleotides read TGTGCCACCAGCAGACCAAACGGGGCGAGAAAAGAGACCCAGTACTTC.